Listed here is a single TCR beta chain. It has no known antigen specificity. Per-nucleotide qualities are absent, and no much larger clonotype sits a single base away. Synthetic TCR analog templates were spiked into each PCR so that absolute template abundance could be estimated from read counts. The immunoSEQ assay used bias-controlled V and J gene primers to amplify TCRbeta CDR3 regions from genomic DNA. Rearranged TCRbeta segments were sequenced at approximately 20X coverage. Per the source publication's procedure: Clustering was used to correct sequencing errors, and CDR3s were annotated against IMGT so that V, D and J genes could be assigned. Only productive TCRbeta rearrangements were used in downstream analyses, excluding out-of-frame or stop-codon sequences. Clonality was calculated as one minus the Shannon entropy normalized by the log of the number of unique productive sequences. Fisher's exact test with Benjamini-Hochberg correction, at a threshold of adjusted p below 0.01, was used to find clones that differed between time points or between blood and tumor. Sourced from immuneACCESS, this table was stored by TCRdb with only in-frame sequences that have V and J called. A share of the clones is absent; for the studies checked, an unresolved V gene accounts for under half, and the remainder has no known explanation. The D gene and trimming were derived from the DNA, and the V and J assignments and clone size from that table. The sample yields more than 55,000 clones; about 86% were counted once. Of the sample, 2.5% to 3.5% is held by the ten largest clones.

The data derive from a study of PD-L1 blockade in urothelial cancer (dated by TCRdb to 2016 to 2017). Background for the entire study: Every patient began therapy in about 2014 and was given atezolizumab 1,200 mg intravenously every 3 weeks. About 90% of the roughly 29 patients were identified as males with urothelial cancer of bladder origin, and a prior smoking history was reported by 18 of 29 patients. About 10 patients achieved durable clinical benefit and 20 did not. Blood samples were analyzed at 3 weeks after treatment start (second dose) and at 6 weeks after treatment start. Pretreatment tumor samples, along with matched peripheral blood serially collected before and after atezolizumab treatment, were subjected to TCR sequencing. Patients had an ECOG performance status of 0 or 1 and had received between 0 and 3 prior chemotherapy regimens. In the same patients who had TCR sequencing, pretreatment tumors also underwent whole exome sequencing and RNA sequencing. Durable clinical benefit was defined as a progression-free survival longer than 6 months, and TCR features were additionally tested against progression-free survival and overall survival. Around 29 patients had pretreatment blood TCR-seq, some 25 had at least one posttreatment blood collection, and some 25 had tumor TCR-seq. A median of around 150,000 T cells and just over 80,000 unique TCRs was obtained from blood samples, and a median clonality of roughly 0.08 was observed. Somatic, immune and clinical correlates of response to PD-L1 blockade with atezolizumab in urothelial cancer were the focus of an exploratory multi-omic analysis. The paper as a whole reports these results and caveats: Among patients with durable benefit, tumor-associated TCR clones showed greater expansion in peripheral blood 3 weeks after treatment started (n ≈ 20, p = 0.022). Because the sample size was small (n of about 30) and many exploratory analyses were performed, the results are intended to be hypothesis-generating. A pretreatment peripheral blood TCR clonality below the median was linked to improved progression-free and overall survival.

A total of about 31 patients with locally advanced or metastatic urothelial carcinoma, treated at Memorial Sloan Kettering on a trial protocol, made up the cohort. Peripheral blood mononuclear cells were collected pretreatment and during treatment, with between 1 and 8 total time points per patient. The Qiagen DNeasy Blood extraction kit was used to purify genomic DNA from total PBMCs and from tumor samples. PBMCs were collected pretreatment and during treatment, and were isolated and stored as previously described. V is shortened by 5 bases, J by 3 bases, and the region joining them spans 17 bases. From the cysteine through the phenylalanine, the CDR3 covers 15 amino acids. This entry keeps only the CDR3 DNA: 45 bases, framed from base 1. The germline V gene (reference sequence) gives CDR1 as MNHEY and CDR2 as SMNVEV.

The origin of this receptor is a man in his fifties or sixties with urothelial cancer. Sequences were derived from PBMCs, sampled around atezolizumab (anti-PD-L1) treatment. The V and J genes are TRBV27 and TRBJ2-7, with a tentative D gene TRBD2 over 6 matching bases. CDR3 loop: CASSPPGLVNYEQYF. The bases read TGTGCCAGCAGTCCGCCGGGACTGGTAAACTACGAGCAGTACTTC.